This is a list of T cell receptor beta chains from one sample in a study of T-cell memory formation after mild COVID-19. TCRdb ran MiXCR on the 5' RACE reads and lists one entry per CDR3 protein. Altogether 210,000 or so distinct CDR3 sequences are present, around 18% being singletons, with the ten largest covering 2.4%. The sequenced sample was PBMCs or a T cell subset sorted from them (not recorded which). All receptors derive from an adult woman who had mild COVID-19 (a few samples of this study predate the infection). Cell type and time point are not known. The CDR3 runs from the conserved cysteine through the conserved F or W. The D gene is left open where the match is weak. The size of a clone is reported for some rows only, either as once, few or many, or as a class for expanded clones.

TRBJ2-1	.	TRBV7-6	few	CASSLLPEQGALSYNEQFF	TGTGCCAGCAGCTTGCTCCCGGAGCAGGGCGCGCTCTCCTACAATGAGCAGTTCTTC
TRBJ2-2	TRBD1	TRBV27	.	CASRRAGGSTGELFF	TGTGCCAGCAGGCGGGCAGGGGGCAGCACCGGGGAGCTGTTTTTT
TRBJ2-1	.	TRBV3-1	few	CASSQAEATQFF	TGTGCCAGCAGCCAAGCGGAGGCCACCCAGTTCTTC
TRBJ1-1	TRBD1	TRBV4-3	many	CASSRDRVELGEAFF	TGCGCCAGCAGCCGAGACAGGGTCGAGCTTGGTGAAGCTTTCTTT
TRBJ2-3	TRBD2	TRBV7-9	.	CASSSDGTSGVTTQYF	TGTGCCAGCAGCAGCGACGGGACTAGCGGGGTGACTACGCAGTATTTT
TRBJ1-5	.	TRBV24-1	.	CAVGTGRDSVGSNQPQHF	TGTGCCGTTGGGACTGGCAGGGATAGCGTGGGGAGCAATCAGCCCCAGCATTTT
TRBJ1-2	TRBD1	TRBV18	many	CASLRTGGGYTF	TGTGCCAGCCTACGGACAGGGGGTGGCTACACCTTC
TRBJ2-7	.	TRBV11-2	.	CASSSRQPSEGQYF	TGTGCCAGCAGTTCACGACAGCCATCTGAGGGGCAGTACTTC
TRBJ2-5	TRBD1	TRBV5-1	many	CASSLLGTGSETQYF	TGCGCCAGCAGCTTGTTAGGGACAGGGAGTGAGACCCAGTACTTC
TRBJ1-6	TRBD1	TRBV11-1	.	CASSPGQGYNSPLHF	TGTGCCAGCAGCCCGGGACAGGGGTATAATTCACCCCTCCACTTT
TRBJ1-1	.	TRBV6-1	.	CASSEARAGERTEAFF	TGTGCCAGCAGTGAAGCGCGGGCAGGGGAACGCACTGAAGCTTTCTTT
TRBJ1-6	TRBD1	TRBV12-3/TRBV12-4	.	CASSFRQGRSPLHF	TGTGCCAGCAGTTTCAGACAGGGGCGATCACCCCTCCACTTT
TRBJ2-3	.	TRBV6-1	few	CASSERVTTDTQYF	TGTGCCAGCAGTGAACGGGTGACCACAGATACGCAGTATTTT
TRBJ2-5	.	TRBV5-1	few	CASSLKGQGQETQYF	TGCGCCAGCAGCTTAAAGGGCCAGGGCCAAGAGACCCAGTACTTC
TRBJ2-7	.	TRBV7-2	.	CASSPINDGRWHEQYF	TGTGCCAGCAGCCCAATCAATGATGGACGGTGGCACGAGCAGTACTTC